This is a list of T cell receptor beta chains from one sample in a study of cytomegalovirus exposure and HLA in healthy donors. Here immunoSEQ multiplex PCR was the method, and the copy in TCRdb shows in-frame clones only, minus some. The sample has over 110,000 clones, under 90% seen once; the top ten hold less than 3%. Sequenced: PBMCs. The receptors originated from a male donor in good health and CMV-seronegative. Both conserved end residues are part of each CDR3. A D gene is named only where the DNA matches it firmly. Clone sizes are given selectively: once, few, many, or a class where the clone is expanded.

J gene,clone size,D gene,V gene,CDR3 DNA,CDR3 protein
TRBJ1-4,.,TRBD1,TRBV7-2,TGTGCCAGCAGGGGACAGCCTAATGAAAAACTGTTTTTT,CASRGQPNEKLFF
TRBJ1-2,.,TRBD1,TRBV9,TGTGCCAGCAATTCTCATAGGGGGCAAGGGGACTATGGCTACACCTTC,CASNSHRGQGDYGYTF
TRBJ2-7,.,.,TRBV27,TGTGCCAGCAGTTTGGGCAGCCGCTACGAGCAGTACTTC,CASSLGSRYEQYF
TRBJ1-5,.,.,TRBV10-3,TGTGCCATCAGTGAGTCACCCAGGGCAAATCAGCCCCAGCATTTT,CAISESPRANQPQHF
TRBJ1-5,.,.,TRBV28,TGTGCCAGCAGTTTACGAAGCGTGGCCGGTCAGCCCCAGCATTTT,CASSLRSVAGQPQHF
TRBJ2-2,few,.,TRBV27,TGTGCCAGCAGCCCCGAGCGGGTTACCGGGGAGCTGTTTTTT,CASSPERVTGELFF
TRBJ2-7,.,TRBD2,TRBV5-1,TGCGCCAGCAGGGGAACTAGCGGGAACCCCTACGAGCAGTACTTC,CASRGTSGNPYEQYF
TRBJ2-2,.,.,TRBV10-3,TGTGCCATCAGCCCCTCTGGTAGCGAATATTCCGGGGAGCTGTTTTTT,CAISPSGSEYSGELFF
TRBJ2-1,.,.,TRBV7-2,TGTGCCAGCAGCCCAGGACAGGGAGGGTACAATGAGCAGTTCTTC,CASSPGQGGYNEQFF
TRBJ2-1,.,TRBD2,TRBV2,TGTGCCAGCAGTGAATTAGCGGGAGGATTCTACAATGAGCAGTTCTTC,CASSELAGGFYNEQFF
TRBJ2-7,.,TRBD1,TRBV19,TGTGCCAGTAGTATGGCAACAGGGGCGCCCTACGAGCAGTACTTC,CASSMATGAPYEQYF
TRBJ2-7,.,.,TRBV19,TGTGCCAGTAGTCTGGGGCCCGTCCCCGCCAGCGAGCAGTACTTC,CASSLGPVPASEQYF
TRBJ1-2,.,TRBD1,TRBV6-5,TGTGCCAGCAGTTACTCAGGGACAGGGGGCGCGAGCTACACCTTC,CASSYSGTGGASYTF
TRBJ2-5,.,TRBD2,TRBV7-9,TGTGCCAGCAGCCGCAGGACTAGCGGGGTGCAAGAGACCCAGTACTTC,CASSRRTSGVQETQYF
TRBJ2-3,.,.,TRBV11-2,TGTGCCAGCAGCCGGATCGCTCAGGGGTCCGATACGCAGTATTTT,CASSRIAQGSDTQYF
TRBJ2-1,few,TRBD2,TRBV5-1,TGCGCCAGCACCCCACTAGCGGGAGGGCCGAATGAGCAGTTCTTC,CASTPLAGGPNEQFF
TRBJ1-4,.,.,TRBV21-1,TGTGCCAGCAGCAAAAGAGGGGGGGGTCCGGAGAATGAAAAACTGTTTTTT,CASSKRGGGPENEKLFF
TRBJ2-1,.,.,TRBV11-2,TGTGCCAGCAGCTTAGACGAACTAGGTGAGCAGTTCTTC,CASSLDELGEQFF
TRBJ2-7,.,TRBD1,TRBV7-9,TGTGCCAGCAGCCCTGGACAGGGGGCCAACGAGCAGTACTTC,CASSPGQGANEQYF
TRBJ2-3,.,TRBD2,TRBV7-6,TGTGCCAGCCTTCCGGGACTAGCGGGAGCAGATACGCAGTATTTT,CASLPGLAGADTQYF
TRBJ2-1,.,.,TRBV7-8,TGTGCCAGCAGCTTACAGGGGCGGTCGTATGTGGACAATGAGCAGTTCTTC,CASSLQGRSYVDNEQFF
TRBJ1-4,.,.,TRBV7-9,TGTGCCAGCAGTAACAACAGGTTGGAAAAACTGTTTTTT,CASSNNRLEKLFF
TRBJ2-7,.,TRBD2,TRBV7-3,TGTGCCAGCAGCTTCCTCCCGGGGGGGACCTACGAGCAGTACTTC,CASSFLPGGTYEQYF
TRBJ2-5,.,TRBD2,TRBV10-3,TGTGCCATCAGTGAACCGGGAGGGGAGACCCAGTACTTC,CAISEPGGETQYF
TRBJ1-2,.,TRBD1,TRBV27,TGTGCCAGCAGTAGAAACACAGGGGCAGGTGGCTACACCTTC,CASSRNTGAGGYTF
TRBJ1-5,.,TRBD1,TRBV5-6,TGTGCCAGCACCTCAGGGGGACAACCGAATCAGCCCCAGCATTTT,CASTSGGQPNQPQHF
TRBJ1-1,.,.,TRBV27,TGTGCCAGCAGTTTACGGGGGGCGAACACTGAAGCTTTCTTT,CASSLRGANTEAFF
TRBJ2-5,once,TRBD2,TRBV2,TGTGCCAGCGGCCGACTAGCGGGCCGGGAGACCCAGTACTTC,CASGRLAGRETQYF
TRBJ2-7,.,TRBD2,TRBV2,TGTGCCAGCATAGGGACTAGCCCCAGCGAGCAGTACTTC,CASIGTSPSEQYF
TRBJ2-2,.,.,TRBV6-5,TGTGCCAGCAGTCTACAGGGAACCGGGGAGCTGTTTTTT,CASSLQGTGELFF
TRBJ2-3,.,.,TRBV5-1,TGCGCCAGCAGCCTGGAACTAGCAGACACAGATACGCAGTATTTT,CASSLELADTDTQYF
TRBJ2-6,.,.,TRBV6-1,TGTGCCAGCAGTGTGACTTCGGATGGGGCCAACGTCCTGACTTTC,CASSVTSDGANVLTF
TRBJ1-1,.,TRBD1,TRBV7-2,TGTGCCAGCAGCTTAATAGGCGCAGGGGGACAGGGGAACACTGAAGCTTTCTTT,CASSLIGAGGQGNTEAFF
TRBJ2-5,.,.,TRBV6-5,TGTGCCAGCAGTTACTCGGAGGGGATAAGAGGAGAGACCCAGTACTTC,CASSYSEGIRGETQYF
TRBJ2-7,.,.,TRBV5-1,TGCGCCAGCGGCTCTGGGAGCTCCTACGAGCAGTACTTC,CASGSGSSYEQYF